The 5 T cell receptor beta chains reported below all come from one sample, sequenced in a study of cytomegalovirus exposure and HLA in healthy donors. This PCR relied on a set of 60 Vbeta primers and 13 Jbeta primers. The protocol was immunoSEQ multiplex PCR, while the TCRdb copy is restricted to in-frame clones and leaves out a portion. This sample has approximately 130,000 clones, with about 80% found just once. The specimen sequenced was PBMCs. These receptors came from a woman between 50 and 59 years old in good health and CMV-seropositive.

The gene calls are TRBV6-5 and TRBJ2-5, with D tentatively TRBD1 (5 bases). V was shortened by 10 bases and J by 8 bases, with 23 bases between the two germline ends. The CDR3 sequence is 14 residues long. CDR1 and CDR2 from the germline V gene are MNHEY and SVGAGI. CDR3 in amino acids: CATRWGLGSTTQYF. In DNA, the CDR3 is TGTGCCACCCGCTGGGGCCTCGGCTCTACAACCCAGTACTTC.

With regard to this clone: Germline is not matched at one junction end, which may reflect a read error. V gene TRBV7-7 combines with J gene TRBJ2-2; TRBD2 matches at 11 bases. Per the germline V gene, CDR1 is SSHAT and CDR2 is FNYEAQ (reference sequence). This CDR3 region has 16 residues. The CDR3 region is CASSLLAGGVDGELFF. For the CDR3, the DNA is TGTGCTAGCAGCCTCCTAGCGGGAGGAGTCGACGGGGAGCTGTTTTTT.

The genes are TRBV11-2 and TRBJ2-7; 8 nucleotides line up with TRBD2. The J segment lost 4 bases and the V segment lost 0 bases, leaving 2 bases of the junction unmatched. CDR1 is SGHAT, CDR2 FQNNGV, per germline. CDR3 length: 14 residues. The DNA of the CDR3 is TGTGCCAGCAGCTTAGAGCCTAGCGGGTACGAGCAGTACTTC. Its translation: CASSLEPSGYEQYF.

A note on this clone: The junction differs from germline at one of its ends, possibly a read error. J is TRBJ2-2 and V is TRBV7-7, with TRBD1 identical over 11 bases. The CDR3 runs 15 residues. Germline assignment: CDR1 SSHAT and CDR2 FNYEAQ (reference sequence). For the CDR3, the DNA is TGTGCTAGCAGCTTCGGGACAGGGGGCACCGGGGAGCTGTTTTTT. Protein sequence: CASSFGTGGTGELFF.

The table lists this clone with a few counts. The rearrangement joins TRBV19 to TRBJ1-5; a possible D gene is TRBD1 (5 bases). The V end was cut by 3 bases, the J end by 3 bases, with 15 bases between. The CDR3 sequence is 16 residues long. Germline CDR1 LNHDA, CDR2 SQIVND (reference sequence). The CDR3 DNA sequence: TGTGCCAGTAGTATTGTAGGGGACTATTCCAATCAGCCCCAGCATTTT. Protein product: CASSIVGDYSNQPQHF.